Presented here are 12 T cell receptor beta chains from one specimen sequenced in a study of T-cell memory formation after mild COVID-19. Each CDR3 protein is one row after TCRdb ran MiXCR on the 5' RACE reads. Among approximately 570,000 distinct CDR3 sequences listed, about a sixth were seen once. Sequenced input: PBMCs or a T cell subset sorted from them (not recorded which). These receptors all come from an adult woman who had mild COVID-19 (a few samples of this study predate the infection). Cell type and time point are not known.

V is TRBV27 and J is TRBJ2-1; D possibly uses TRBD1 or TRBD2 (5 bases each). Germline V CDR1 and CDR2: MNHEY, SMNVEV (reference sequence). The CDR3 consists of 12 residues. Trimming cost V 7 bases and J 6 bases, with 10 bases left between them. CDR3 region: CASNSGGNEQFF. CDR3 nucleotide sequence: TGTGCCAGCAACTCTGGGGGCAATGAGCAGTTCTTC.

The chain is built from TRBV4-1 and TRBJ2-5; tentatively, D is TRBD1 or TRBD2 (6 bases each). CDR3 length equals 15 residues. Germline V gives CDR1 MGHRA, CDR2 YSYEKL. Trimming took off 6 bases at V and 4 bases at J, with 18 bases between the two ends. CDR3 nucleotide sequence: TGCGCCAGCAGTCGTGGAGGGGGGCCCGGAGAGACCCAGTACTTC. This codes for CASSRGGGPGETQYF.

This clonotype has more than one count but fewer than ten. The CDR3 spells CASSPQLVSYNEQFF. DNA of the CDR3: TGTGCCAGCAGCCCTCAGCTTGTCTCCTACAATGAGCAGTTCTTC. The rearrangement uses TRBV7-3 and TRBJ2-1; D unclear. V was shortened by 5 bases and J by 0 bases, with 11 bases between the two germline ends. Germline V gene data show CDR1 as SGHTA and CDR2 as FQGTGA. The CDR3 consists of 15 residues.

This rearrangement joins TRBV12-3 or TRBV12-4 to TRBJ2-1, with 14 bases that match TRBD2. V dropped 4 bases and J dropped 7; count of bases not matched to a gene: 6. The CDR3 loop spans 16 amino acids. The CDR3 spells CASSSGGLAGANEQFF. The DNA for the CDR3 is TGTGCCAGCAGTTCGGGGGGACTAGCGGGAGCAAATGAGCAGTTCTTC.

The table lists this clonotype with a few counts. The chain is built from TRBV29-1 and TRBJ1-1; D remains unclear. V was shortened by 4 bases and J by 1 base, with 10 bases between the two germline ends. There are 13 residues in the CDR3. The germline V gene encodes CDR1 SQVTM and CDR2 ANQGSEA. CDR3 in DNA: TGCAGCGTTGTAGGTCCTGGGAACACTGAAGCTTTCTTT. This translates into CSVVGPGNTEAFF.

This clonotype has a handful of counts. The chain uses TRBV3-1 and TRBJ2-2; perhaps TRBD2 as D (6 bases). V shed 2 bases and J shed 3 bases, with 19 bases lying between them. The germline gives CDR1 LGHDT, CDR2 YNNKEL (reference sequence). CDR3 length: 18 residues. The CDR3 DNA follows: TGTGCCAGCAGCCAACCAACCCGGAGGGCCCTCGACACCGGGGAGCTGTTTTTT. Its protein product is CASSQPTRRALDTGELFF.

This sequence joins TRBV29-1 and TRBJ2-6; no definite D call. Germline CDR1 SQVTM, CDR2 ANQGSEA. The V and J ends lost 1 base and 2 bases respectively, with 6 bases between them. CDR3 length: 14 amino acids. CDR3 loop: CSVEVVPGANVLTF. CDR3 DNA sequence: TGCAGCGTTGAAGTAGTACCTGGGGCCAACGTCCTGACTTTC.

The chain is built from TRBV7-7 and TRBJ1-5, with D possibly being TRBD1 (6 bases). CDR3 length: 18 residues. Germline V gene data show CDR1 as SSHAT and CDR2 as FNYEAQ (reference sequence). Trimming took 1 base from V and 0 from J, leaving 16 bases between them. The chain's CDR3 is CASSLGGADQYSNQPQHF. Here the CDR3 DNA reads TGTGCCAGCAGCTTAGGGGGGGCCGACCAGTATAGCAATCAGCCCCAGCATTTT.

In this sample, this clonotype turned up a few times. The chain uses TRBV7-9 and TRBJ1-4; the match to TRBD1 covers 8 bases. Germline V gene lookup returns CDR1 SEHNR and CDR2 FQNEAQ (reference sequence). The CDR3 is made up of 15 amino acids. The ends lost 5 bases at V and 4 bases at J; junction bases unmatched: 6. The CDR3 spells CASSLRTGSNEKLFF. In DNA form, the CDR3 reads TGTGCCAGCAGCCTAAGGACAGGGAGTAATGAAAAACTGTTTTTT.

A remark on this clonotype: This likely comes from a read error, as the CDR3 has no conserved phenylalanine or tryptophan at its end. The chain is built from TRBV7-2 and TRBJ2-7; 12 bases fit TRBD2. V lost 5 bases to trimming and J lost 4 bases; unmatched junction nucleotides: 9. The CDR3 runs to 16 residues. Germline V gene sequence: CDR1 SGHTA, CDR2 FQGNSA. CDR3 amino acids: CASSPGGLAGQYEQYL. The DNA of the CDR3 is TGTGCCAGCAGCCCAGGGGGACTAGCGGGTCAGTACGAGCAGTACCTC.

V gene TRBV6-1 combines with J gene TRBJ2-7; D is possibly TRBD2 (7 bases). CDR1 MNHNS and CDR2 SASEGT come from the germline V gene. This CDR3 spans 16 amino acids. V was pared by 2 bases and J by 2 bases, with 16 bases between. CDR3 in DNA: TGTGCCAGCAGTGAAACGGGGGGACATCCAACCTACGAGCAGTACTTC. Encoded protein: CASSETGGHPTYEQYF.

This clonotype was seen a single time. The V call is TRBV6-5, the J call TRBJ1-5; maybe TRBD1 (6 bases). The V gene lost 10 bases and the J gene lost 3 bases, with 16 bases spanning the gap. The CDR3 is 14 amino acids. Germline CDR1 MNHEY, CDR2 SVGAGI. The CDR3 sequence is CATSTGGVNQPQHF. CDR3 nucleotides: TGTGCCACCAGCACCGGGGGCGTCAATCAGCCCCAGCATTTT.